This T cell receptor beta chain was identified in a study of shared clonotypes between healthy human individuals. CDR3 length: 18 amino acids. This clone came up once. Repertoires were generated with immunoSEQ multiplex PCR, while TCRdb's copy carries only in-frame clones and drops some. The table shows 400,000 to 600,000 clones, with 70% to 80% occurring only once. This receptor was obtained from a woman in her thirties or forties in good health. Some clones in this sample may be carry-over from other donors' samples. The V call is TRBV21-1, the J call TRBJ2-1; TRBD1, the table's D call, was not compared with the DNA. TRBV21-1 is classified as a pseudogene. Sequenced material: PBMCs. The DNA of the CDR3 is TGTGCCAGCAGCAAACTCCCTTCACGACAGGGGACGATAAATGAGCAGTTCTTC. As protein: CASSKLPSRQGTINEQFF.